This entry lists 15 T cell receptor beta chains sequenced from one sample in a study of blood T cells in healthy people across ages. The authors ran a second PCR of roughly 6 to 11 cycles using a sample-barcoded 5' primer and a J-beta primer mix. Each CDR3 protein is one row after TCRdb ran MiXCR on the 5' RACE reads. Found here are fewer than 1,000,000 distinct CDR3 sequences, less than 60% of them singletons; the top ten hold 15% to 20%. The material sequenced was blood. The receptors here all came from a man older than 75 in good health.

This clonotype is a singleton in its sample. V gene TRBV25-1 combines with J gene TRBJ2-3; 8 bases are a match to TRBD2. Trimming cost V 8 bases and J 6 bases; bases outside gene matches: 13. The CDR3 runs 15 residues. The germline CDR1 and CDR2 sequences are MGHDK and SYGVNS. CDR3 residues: CASSSGAGAKDTQYF. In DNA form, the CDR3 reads TGTGCCAGCTCGAGCGGAGCGGGAGCCAAGGATACGCAGTATTTT.

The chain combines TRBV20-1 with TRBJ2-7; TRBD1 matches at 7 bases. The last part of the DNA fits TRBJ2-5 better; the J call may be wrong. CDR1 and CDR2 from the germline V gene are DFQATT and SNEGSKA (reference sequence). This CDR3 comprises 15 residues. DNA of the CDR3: TGCAGTGCTAGGAATATCCGACAGGGAGAAGAGACCCAGTACTTC. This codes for CSARNIRQGEETQYF.

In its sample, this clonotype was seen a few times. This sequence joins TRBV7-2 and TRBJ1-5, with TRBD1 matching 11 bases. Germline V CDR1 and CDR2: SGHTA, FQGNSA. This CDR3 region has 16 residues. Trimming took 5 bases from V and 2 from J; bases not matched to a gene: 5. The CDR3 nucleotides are TGTGCCAGCAGCCCTGGGACAGGGGGAGGCAATCAGCCCCAGCATTTT. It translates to CASSPGTGGGNQPQHF.

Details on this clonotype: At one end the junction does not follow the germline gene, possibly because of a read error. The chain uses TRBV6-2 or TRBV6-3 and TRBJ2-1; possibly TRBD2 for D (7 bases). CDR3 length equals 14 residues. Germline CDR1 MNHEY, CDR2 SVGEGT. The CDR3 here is CTSQEGGGGNEQFF. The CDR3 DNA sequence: TGTACCAGTCAAGAAGGGGGAGGGGGCAATGAGCAGTTCTTC.

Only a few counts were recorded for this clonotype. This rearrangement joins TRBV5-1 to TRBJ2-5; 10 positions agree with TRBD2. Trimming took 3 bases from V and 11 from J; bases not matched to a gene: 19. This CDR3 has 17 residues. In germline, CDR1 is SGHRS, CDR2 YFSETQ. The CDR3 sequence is CASSSRLGTSERNEQYF. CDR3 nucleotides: TGCGCCAGCAGCTCACGACTGGGGACTAGCGAAAGGAATGAGCAGTACTTC.

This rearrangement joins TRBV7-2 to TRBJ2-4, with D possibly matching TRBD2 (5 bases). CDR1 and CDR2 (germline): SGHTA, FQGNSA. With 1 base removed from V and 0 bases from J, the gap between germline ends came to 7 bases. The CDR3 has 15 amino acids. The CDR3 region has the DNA TGTGCCAGCAGCTTAGAGCGGCAAGCCAAAAACATTCAGTACTTC. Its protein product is CASSLERQAKNIQYF.

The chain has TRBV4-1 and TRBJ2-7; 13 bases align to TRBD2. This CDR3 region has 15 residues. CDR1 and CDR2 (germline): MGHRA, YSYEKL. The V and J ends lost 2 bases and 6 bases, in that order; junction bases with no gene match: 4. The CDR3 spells CASSQTSGGGIEQYF. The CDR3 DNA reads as TGCGCCAGCAGCCAAACTAGCGGGGGGGGGATCGAGCAGTACTTC.

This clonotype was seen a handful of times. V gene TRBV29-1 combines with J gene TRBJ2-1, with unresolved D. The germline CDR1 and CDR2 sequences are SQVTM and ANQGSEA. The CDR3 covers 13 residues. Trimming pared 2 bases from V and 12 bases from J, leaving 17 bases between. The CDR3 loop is CSVEIPTGYGQFF. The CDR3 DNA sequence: TGCAGCGTTGAAATCCCCACCGGTTACGGGCAGTTCTTC.

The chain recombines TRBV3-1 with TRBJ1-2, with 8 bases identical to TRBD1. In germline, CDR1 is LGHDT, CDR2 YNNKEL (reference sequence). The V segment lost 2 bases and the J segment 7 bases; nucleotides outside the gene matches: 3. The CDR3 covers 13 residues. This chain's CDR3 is CASSQLDRGGYTF. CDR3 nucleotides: TGTGCCAGCAGCCAACTAGACAGGGGTGGCTACACCTTC.

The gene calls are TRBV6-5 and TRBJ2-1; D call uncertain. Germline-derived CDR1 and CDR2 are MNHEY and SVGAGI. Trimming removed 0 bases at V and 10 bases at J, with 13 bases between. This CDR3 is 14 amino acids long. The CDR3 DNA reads TGTGCCAGCAGTTACTCAAGGGTTCGGTACGAGCAGTTCTTC. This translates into CASSYSRVRYEQFF.

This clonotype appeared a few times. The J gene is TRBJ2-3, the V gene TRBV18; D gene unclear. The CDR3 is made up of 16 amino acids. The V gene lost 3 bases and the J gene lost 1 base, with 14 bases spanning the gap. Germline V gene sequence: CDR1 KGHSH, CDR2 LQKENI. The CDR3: CASSPSLNTGTDTQYF. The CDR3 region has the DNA TGTGCCAGCTCACCGAGCCTCAATACGGGCACAGATACGCAGTATTTT.

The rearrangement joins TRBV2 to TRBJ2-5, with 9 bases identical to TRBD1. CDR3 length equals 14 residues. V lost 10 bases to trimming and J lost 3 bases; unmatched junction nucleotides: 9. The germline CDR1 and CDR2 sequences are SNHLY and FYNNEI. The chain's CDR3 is CATEEGTGKETQYF. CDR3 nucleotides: TGTGCCACCGAGGAGGGGACAGGGAAAGAGACCCAGTACTTC.

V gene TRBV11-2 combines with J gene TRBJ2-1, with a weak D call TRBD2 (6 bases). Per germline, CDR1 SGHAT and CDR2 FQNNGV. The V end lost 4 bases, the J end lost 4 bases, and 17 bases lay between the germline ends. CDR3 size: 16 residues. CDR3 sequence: CASSYTFGGDYNEQFF. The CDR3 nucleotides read TGTGCCAGCAGCTATACCTTTGGCGGGGATTACAATGAGCAGTTCTTC.

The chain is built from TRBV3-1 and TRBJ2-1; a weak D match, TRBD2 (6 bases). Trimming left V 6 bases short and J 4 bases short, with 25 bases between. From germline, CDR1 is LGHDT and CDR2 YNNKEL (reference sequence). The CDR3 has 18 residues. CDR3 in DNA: TGTGCCAGCAGTCCCACGGGGCCGGGGGAGCCCTTTTACAATGAGCAGTTCTTC. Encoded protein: CASSPTGPGEPFYNEQFF.

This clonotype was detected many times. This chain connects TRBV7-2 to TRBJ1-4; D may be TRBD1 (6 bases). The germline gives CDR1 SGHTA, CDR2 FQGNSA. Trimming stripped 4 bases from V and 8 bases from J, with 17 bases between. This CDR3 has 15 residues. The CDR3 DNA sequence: TGTGCCAGCAGCTCAGACCTGGGACACGGGGAAAAACTGTTTTTT. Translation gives CASSSDLGHGEKLFF.